Following are 4 T cell receptor beta chains from one sample sequenced in a study of regulatory T cells in long-lasting Graves disease. TCR beta libraries were built with iRepertoire HTBI primers and Arm-PCR of CDR3 regions. TCRdb reprocessed the multiplex PCR reads via MiXCR and lists one record per CDR3 protein. The repertoire holds roughly 360,000 distinct CDR3 sequences, roughly 10% seen once, with approximately 17% in the top ten. Time point reported: newly diagnosed GD, antithyroid drugs for less than 3 months. Preparation of the TCR library used RNA extracted from PBMCs. This same sample was also part of a study on T cells in Graves' hyperthyroidism and ophthalmopathy.

Sequencing was performed on peripheral blood mononuclear cells (PBMCs), taken at new diagnosis, from a patient treated with antithyroid drugs. The receptors were gathered from a woman between 18 and 29 years old with Graves disease.

The sample holds many counts of this clonotype. The chain joins TRBV20-1 to TRBJ1-4; D possibly corresponds to TRBD1 (5 bases). Per germline, CDR1 DFQATT and CDR2 SNEGSKA (reference sequence). Trimming stripped 5 bases from V and 6 bases from J, with 13 bases between. The CDR3 sequence is 13 residues long. The CDR3 DNA sequence: TGCAGTGCTTCCGGGACCGTATATGAAAAACTGTTTTTT. Translated: CSASGTVYEKLFF.

CDR3 sequence (DNA): TGTGCCAGCAGCGTGAGGACAGGAGTGAATGAAAAACTGTTTTTT. It encodes CASSVRTGVNEKLFF. This chain joins TRBV9 and TRBJ1-4; 7 nucleotides match TRBD1. CDR1 and CDR2 from the germline V gene are SGDLS and YYNGEE. CDR3 length: 15 residues. V was clipped by 2 bases and J by 5 bases; unmatched bases: 6.

This clonotype was recorded many times. The rearrangement uses TRBV9 and TRBJ1-5; 7 nucleotides line up with TRBD1. There are 15 residues in the CDR3. Germline V gene data show CDR1 as SGDLS and CDR2 as YYNGEE. V lost 0 bases to trimming and J lost 4 bases; unmatched junction nucleotides: 4. The CDR3 DNA follows: TGTGCCAGCAGCGTAGATGGGACAGTAAATCAGCCCCAGCATTTT. Translating it yields CASSVDGTVNQPQHF.

In its sample, this clonotype was seen once. The CDR3 bases are TGTGCCAGCTCACCTCTGGGCCCAGAAACCATGAACACTGAAGCTTTCTTT. Translation gives CASSPLGPETMNTEAFF. J is TRBJ1-1 and V is TRBV18; no clear D. CDR3 size: 17 residues. Looked up from germline, CDR1 is KGHSH and CDR2 is LQKENI. With 3 bases removed from V and 0 bases from J, the gap between germline ends came to 17 bases.